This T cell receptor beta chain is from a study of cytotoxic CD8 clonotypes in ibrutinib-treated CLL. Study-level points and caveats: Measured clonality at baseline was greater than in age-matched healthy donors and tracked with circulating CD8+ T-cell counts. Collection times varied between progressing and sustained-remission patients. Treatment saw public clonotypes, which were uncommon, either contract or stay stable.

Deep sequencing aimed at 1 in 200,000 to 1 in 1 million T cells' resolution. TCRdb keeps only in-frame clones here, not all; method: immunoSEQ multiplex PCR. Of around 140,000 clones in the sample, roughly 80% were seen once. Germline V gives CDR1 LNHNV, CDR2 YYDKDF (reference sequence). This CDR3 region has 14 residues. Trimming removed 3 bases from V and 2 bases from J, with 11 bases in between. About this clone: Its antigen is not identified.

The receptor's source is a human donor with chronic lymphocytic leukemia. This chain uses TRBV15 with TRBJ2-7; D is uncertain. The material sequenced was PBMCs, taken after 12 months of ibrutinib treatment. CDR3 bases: TGTGCCACCAGCAGCATCCGGGCCGCCTACGAGCAGTACTTC. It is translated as CATSSIRAAYEQYF.